The 10 T cell receptor beta chains below come from one sample, sequenced in a study of monozygotic twins with inflammatory bowel disease. TCRdb reprocessed the 5' RACE reads, keeping one entry per CDR3 protein, no DNA. The sample totals a few hundred thousand distinct CDR3 sequences. Sequenced: blood. The receptor set was obtained from a human donor with ulcerative colitis or Crohn's disease, or a healthy co-twin of an affected twin (not recorded which).

The V call is TRBV20-1, the J call TRBJ1-6; TCRdb's D call of TRBD1 is untestable without DNA. The germline V gene has CDR1 DFQATT and CDR2 SNEGSKA (reference sequence). The CDR3 has 19 residues. The CDR3 sequence: CSARAYGTGRASYNSPLHF.

This rearrangement joins TRBV9 to TRBJ2-5; the TCRdb D gene call, TRBD1, has no DNA to confirm it. The CDR3 runs to 12 residues. Germline V gene lookup returns CDR1 SGDLS and CDR2 YYNGEE. CDR3 residues: CASSAREETQYF.

The chain is built from TRBV7-3 and TRBJ2-3; the D call of TRBD2 rests on TCRdb alone, since no DNA is present to check it. The CDR3 runs 15 residues. Germline V gene lookup returns CDR1 SGHTA and CDR2 FQGTGA. The CDR3 reads CASSPRASGTDTQYF.

This chain joins TRBV7-2 and TRBJ2-2; TCRdb picks TRBD2, but there is no DNA to check that call. The CDR3 extends over 16 amino acids. Germline V gene sequence: CDR1 SGHTA, CDR2 FQGNSA. CDR3 sequence: CASSPLAGVLTGELFF.

The chain combines TRBV10-3 with TRBJ2-3. The CDR3 extends over 12 amino acids. Germline V gene sequence: CDR1 ENHRY, CDR2 SYGVKD. This CDR3 is CAISGGDDTQYF.

CDR3 sequence: CASSFPGTAFF. The chain employs TRBV6-6 and TRBJ1-1; TCRdb's assignment of TRBD1 cannot be checked, as there is no DNA. The CDR3 runs 11 residues. Germline V lookup: CDR1 MNHNY, CDR2 SVGAGI (reference sequence).

The gene calls are TRBV6-6 and TRBJ2-3. The CDR3 has 11 amino acids. CDR1 MNHNY and CDR2 SVGAGI come from the germline V gene (reference sequence). The CDR3 sequence: CASSSPDTQYF.

This rearrangement joins TRBV6-5 to TRBJ2-2; TCRdb designates TRBD2, a call that cannot be tested without DNA. Looked up from germline, CDR1 is MNHEY and CDR2 is SVGAGI. This CDR3 comprises 16 residues. CDR3 in amino acids: CASSYAIAGVPGELFF.

The chain combines TRBV12-3 or TRBV12-4 with TRBJ2-7. This CDR3 comprises 14 residues. This CDR3 is CASSHRQGYYEQYF.

The V and J genes are TRBV27 and TRBJ1-4; TCRdb picks TRBD1, but there is no DNA to check that call. Germline V gene lookup returns CDR1 MNHEY and CDR2 SMNVEV (reference sequence). This CDR3 has 15 amino acids. CDR3 region: CASTTLMRGDEKLFF.